The rows below give T cell receptor beta chains drawn from one sample of a study of blood T cell repertoires in COVID-19. The method was immunoSEQ multiplex PCR; TCRdb's version includes in-frame clones alone and lacks a portion of them. Of approximately 330,000 clones in the sample, roughly 88% are singletons; the top ten hold 4%. Sequencing was carried out using peripheral blood. All receptors come from a woman in her fifties or sixties with active or convalescent COVID-19. CDR3s include the opening cysteine and the closing phenylalanine or tryptophan. A D gene is named only where the DNA matches it firmly. Only part of the rows carry a size: once, few, many, or a class if the clone is expanded.

J,size,V,D,DNA,CDR3
TRBJ1-5,few,TRBV3-1/TRBV3-2,.,TGTGCCAGCAGCCACCGACAGAGCAATCAGCCCCAGCATTTT,CASSHRQSNQPQHF
TRBJ2-1,.,TRBV6-2/TRBV6-3,.,TGTGCCAGCAGTTACGGGACACAAAAAAGCTCCTACAATGAGCAGTTCTTC,CASSYGTQKSSYNEQFF
TRBJ2-7,.,TRBV10-3,TRBD1,TGTGCCATCAGTGGCGGGACAGGGGGCTACGAGCAGTACTTC,CAISGGTGGYEQYF
TRBJ2-3,once,TRBV5-4,.,TGTGCCAGCAGCTCGGGGGAGAGGACAGATACGCAGTATTTT,CASSSGERTDTQYF
TRBJ1-2,.,TRBV30,TRBD1,TGTGCCTCAAAAGGACAGGGGGCCAGTGGCTACACCTTC,CASKGQGASGYTF
TRBJ2-7,.,TRBV20-1,TRBD2,TGCAGTGCTAGTAGCGGGAGCAAGGGGTACGAGCAGTACTTC,CSASSGSKGYEQYF
TRBJ2-6,.,TRBV19,.,TGTGCCAGTAGTATTCAGAACAGGGAGCCTCTCGGGGCCAACGTCCTGACTTTC,CASSIQNREPLGANVLTF
TRBJ1-6,.,TRBV15,.,TGTGCCACCAGCGGCCGGACAGATTCACCCCTCCACTTT,CATSGRTDSPLHF
TRBJ2-1,.,TRBV7-3,TRBD2,TGTGCCAGCAGCTTGTCCCCAGCGGGATATTCCTACAATGAGCAGTTCTTC,CASSLSPAGYSYNEQFF
TRBJ1-1,once,TRBV6-5,.,TGTGCCAGCAGCCACGAAGACAGGGAAGCTTTCTTT,CASSHEDREAFF
TRBJ2-6,few,TRBV6-2/TRBV6-3,TRBD2,TGTGCCAGCAGCCCTGTAGCGGGAGGGACGGGGGCCAACGTCCTGACTTTC,CASSPVAGGTGANVLTF
TRBJ2-3,.,TRBV5-1,.,TGCGCCAGCAGCCCCGCCCCTGACAGAAGGCCAGATACGCAGTATTTT,CASSPAPDRRPDTQYF
TRBJ1-1,.,TRBV3-1/TRBV3-2,.,TGTGCCAGCAGCCAAGGACAGTTGAACACTGAAGCTTTCTTT,CASSQGQLNTEAFF
TRBJ2-3,.,TRBV7-2,.,TGTGCCAGCAGCCCGTTGGGGCAGCTTAGCACAGATACGCAGTATTTT,CASSPLGQLSTDTQYF
TRBJ1-4,.,TRBV2,.,TGTGCCAGTCAACAGGGTCAAATAAATGAAAAACTGTTTTTT,CASQQGQINEKLFF
TRBJ1-2,.,TRBV6-2/TRBV6-3,TRBD1,TGTGCCAGCAGTTACCCTTATATGACAGGGGGATATGGCTACACCTTC,CASSYPYMTGGYGYTF
TRBJ2-1,.,TRBV3-1/TRBV3-2,.,TGTGCCAGCAGCCATGTCCGGGATGAGCAGTTCTTC,CASSHVRDEQFF
TRBJ2-1,once,TRBV27,TRBD2,TGTGCCAGCAGTTGGGGACTAGCGCTTCGGGGCGATGAGCAGTTCTTC,CASSWGLALRGDEQFF
TRBJ2-5,.,TRBV28,TRBD2,TGTGCCAGCAGTTCCCTAGCGGGAGGGGGGGAGACCCAGTACTTC,CASSSLAGGGETQYF
TRBJ2-5,.,TRBV28,TRBD2,TGTGCCAGCACTCCCGGGACCCCCTTTAAGCGGGAGCGAGAGACCCAGTACTTC,CASTPGTPFKRERETQYF
TRBJ1-2,.,TRBV30,.,TGTGCCTGGAGCCCGGGGTTCGACTATGGCTACACCTTC,CAWSPGFDYGYTF
TRBJ2-3,once,TRBV4-2,TRBD2,TGTGCCAGCAGCCGATCCTTAGCGGGGGGTGGTGATACGCAGTATTTT,CASSRSLAGGGDTQYF
TRBJ1-2,.,TRBV7-9,TRBD1,TGTGCCAGCAGCTTAGACCAGGGGGTCTCTGGCTACACCTTC,CASSLDQGVSGYTF
TRBJ2-1,.,TRBV7-3,TRBD2,TGTGCCAGCAGCTTTGACCTAGCGGGGCATGAGCAGTTCTTC,CASSFDLAGHEQFF
TRBJ1-2,.,TRBV28,TRBD1,TGTGCCAGCATCCAAACACAGGGGGCGGGAGGCGGCTACACCTTC,CASIQTQGAGGGYTF
TRBJ1-2,.,TRBV15,TRBD1,TGTGCCACCAGCGACAGGGAATTAAGGGGGCACTATGGCTACACCTTC,CATSDRELRGHYGYTF
TRBJ1-5,few,TRBV28,.,TGTGCCAGCAGCCCGGGTTCCGAGCCCCAGCATTTT,CASSPGSEPQHF
TRBJ2-3,.,TRBV18,TRBD1,TGTGCCAGCTCAGGGGACAGTTTTACAGATACGCAGTATTTT,CASSGDSFTDTQYF
TRBJ1-1,.,TRBV6-1,TRBD1,TGTGCCAGCAGTGAACTAGGGACAGGATCTGAAGCTTTCTTT,CASSELGTGSEAFF
TRBJ1-1,.,TRBV19,TRBD1,TGTGCCAGTAGCGGGACAGCGAACACTGAAGCTTTCTTT,CASSGTANTEAFF
TRBJ2-1,.,TRBV19,.,TGTGCCAGTAGCCCAGGGCGAGGTTCTAAGGTTTGGAATGAGCAGTTCTTC,CASSPGRGSKVWNEQFF
TRBJ1-2,.,TRBV7-9,TRBD1,TGTGCCAGCAGCTTATATCGGACAGGGGACTACTATGGCTACACCTTC,CASSLYRTGDYYGYTF
TRBJ1-6,.,TRBV30,TRBD1,TGTGCCTGTGTCTCAGGGGGAGGAAATTCACCCCTCCACTTT,CACVSGGGNSPLHF
TRBJ1-2,.,TRBV30,.,TGTGCCTGGAGCTTGGGCCAGGGGTATGGCTACACCTTC,CAWSLGQGYGYTF
TRBJ1-2,.,TRBV12-5,TRBD1,TGTGCTAGTGGTCCCCGGGACAGGGACAAGACTAACTATGGCTACACCTTC,CASGPRDRDKTNYGYTF
TRBJ1-1,.,TRBV28,TRBD1,TGTGCCAGCAGTAGACAGGGAGACCCTTGGGCTTTCTTT,CASSRQGDPWAFF
TRBJ2-3,.,TRBV5-5,TRBD2,TGTGCCAGCCAGCTGGGGGGGATCACAGATACGCAGTATTTT,CASQLGGITDTQYF
TRBJ2-2,.,TRBV5-1,TRBD1,TGCGCCAGCAGGTCGGGACAGTTGAACACCGGGGAGCTGTTTTTT,CASRSGQLNTGELFF
TRBJ2-1,.,TRBV15,TRBD2,TGTGCCACCAGCCTAGGGACTAGCGGGGGAAATGAGCAGTTCTTC,CATSLGTSGGNEQFF
TRBJ2-1,.,TRBV27,TRBD2,TGTGCCAGCAGTTCCCCGACTAGCGGGACCTACAATGAGCAGTTCTTC,CASSSPTSGTYNEQFF
TRBJ2-5,.,TRBV18,TRBD1,TGTGCCAGCTCTCCTCCGGGACAGGGTCAAGAGACCCAGTACTTC,CASSPPGQGQETQYF
TRBJ2-5,.,TRBV6-2/TRBV6-3,TRBD2,TGTGCCAGCAGTCCCCCGCGGGTAGCGGGAGGAGGCGAGACCCAGTACTTC,CASSPPRVAGGGETQYF
TRBJ1-4,.,TRBV6-5,.,TGTGCCAGTACGTGGGGCGACAGAGTTAATGAAAAACTGTTTTTT,CASTWGDRVNEKLFF
TRBJ1-5,.,TRBV6-2/TRBV6-3,.,TGTGCCAGCAGTTCGGGTCAGCCCCAGCATTTT,CASSSGQPQHF
TRBJ2-1,.,TRBV30,.,TGTGCCTGGAGTTCCCCGGGACTCAGCTCCTACAATGAGCAGTTCTTC,CAWSSPGLSSYNEQFF
TRBJ2-1,.,TRBV4-2,.,TGTGCCAGCAGCCAAGATCGGGTAGGTGGTGGAAGTGAGCAGTTCTTC,CASSQDRVGGGSEQFF
TRBJ1-5,.,TRBV30,TRBD1,TGTGCCTGGAGCTGGGGGGGGACAGGATTCAATCAGCCCCAGCATTTT,CAWSWGGTGFNQPQHF
TRBJ1-1,.,TRBV28,.,TGTGCCAGCAGTGCCGCAGGGTATGGGAACACTGAAGCTTTCTTT,CASSAAGYGNTEAFF
TRBJ1-4,once,TRBV19,TRBD1,TGTGCCAGTAGTATGGGACAGCTAGATGAAAAACTGTTTTTT,CASSMGQLDEKLFF
TRBJ2-5,once,TRBV11-2,TRBD2,TGTGCCAGCAGCCTCCGGACTAGAACAGAGACCCAGTACTTC,CASSLRTRTETQYF